This T cell receptor (beta chain) was identified in a study of T cells in Graves' hyperthyroidism and ophthalmopathy. J was trimmed by 2 bases and V by 0 bases; bases with no gene match: 5. The CDR3 sequence is 16 residues long. The germline gives CDR1 SGHRS, CDR2 YFSETQ. RNA transcripts were the template for amplifying TCR beta CDR3 regions. First-round RT-PCR targeting the TCR CDR3 was performed with the HTBI primer set. TCRdb re-derived calls from the multiplex PCR reads in MiXCR, one entry per CDR3 protein. This table holds about 380,000 distinct CDR3 sequences, under 20% found once. In this sample, this clonotype turned up a few times.

The sequence came from a man aged 18 to 35 with Graves' ophthalmopathy. V and J are TRBV5-1 and TRBJ2-5; 9 nucleotides line up with TRBD2. Sequenced sample: blood. This CDR3 is CASSLDGSGGQETQYF. CDR3 DNA sequence: TGCGCCAGCAGCTTGGATGGTAGCGGGGGTCAAGAGACCCAGTACTTC.